Included here is one T cell receptor (beta chain) sequence, with context. Its antigen is undetermined. With 60 Vbeta and 13 Jbeta primers, the PCR was carried out. Produced via immunoSEQ multiplex PCR; TCRdb's table is partial and in-frame only. The sample lists some 110,000 clones; approximately 70% were seen once. The CDR3 length is 13 residues. The V end lost 4 bases, the J end lost 4 bases, and 8 bases lay between the germline ends. Germline CDR1 reads MNHEY; CDR2 reads SMNVEV (reference sequence). This specimen belongs to a study of cytomegalovirus exposure and HLA in healthy donors. Study-level findings and limits: The likely origin of a cluster of highly shared sequence variants was a sequencing artifact. Available immune exposure information covered CMV serostatus only.

The V gene is TRBV27, the J gene TRBJ1-3; D might be TRBD1 (5 bases). The sequencing input was PBMCs. The receptor's source is a woman in her 30s in good health and CMV-seronegative. The CDR3 reads CASSSRGGNTIYF. CDR3 bases: TGTGCCAGCAGTTCTCGGGGGGGAAACACCATATATTTT.